A single sample gave rise to the 30 T cell receptor beta chains below, sequenced in a study of cytotoxic CD8 clonotypes in ibrutinib-treated CLL. The repertoire was sequenced with immunoSEQ multiplex PCR; TCRdb's copy has only in-frame clones and lacks some. This sample has about 310,000 clones, with approximately 80% found just once. This specimen consisted of PBMCs, obtained before ibrutinib treatment. The receptors here all came from a human donor with chronic lymphocytic leukemia.

The chain carries TRBV19 and TRBJ2-2, with D perhaps matching TRBD1 (6 bases). With 9 bases removed from V and 7 bases from J, the gap between germline ends came to 18 bases. Germline V gene data show CDR1 as LNHDA and CDR2 as SQIVND (reference sequence). The CDR3 covers 14 residues. The CDR3 spells CASRTRGWSGELFF. CDR3 DNA: TGTGCCAGCCGGACAAGGGGGTGGAGCGGGGAGCTGTTTTTT.

The chain couples TRBV27 to TRBJ1-2; TRBD1 aligns across 11 bases. Germline CDR1 and CDR2: MNHEY and SMNVEV (reference sequence). Unmatched junction bases numbered 8, after V lost 4 bases and J lost 4 bases. This CDR3 is built from 16 residues. The CDR3 DNA reads TGTGCCAGCAGTTCCCAAGGGACAGGGGGGGGCTATGGCTACACCTTC. Its translation: CASSSQGTGGGYGYTF.

The chain links TRBV30 to TRBJ2-5; D remains unclear. With 0 bases removed from V and 5 bases from J, the gap between germline ends came to 10 bases. The CDR3 runs 13 residues. The germline CDR1 and CDR2 sequences are GTSNPN and SVGIG (reference sequence). CDR3 nucleotides: TGTGCCTGGAGTGTCGGACCCATCGAGACCCAGTACTTC. Protein product: CAWSVGPIETQYF.

This chain connects TRBV29-1 to TRBJ1-1; tentatively, D is TRBD1 (5 bases). Germline values: CDR1 SQVTM, CDR2 ANQGSEA. CDR3 size: 14 residues. V was trimmed by 7 bases and J by 5 bases, leaving 20 bases between them. In nucleotides, the CDR3 is TGCAGCGCCGATGGGACGTCTAGAGGGACTGAAGCTTTCTTT. Protein product: CSADGTSRGTEAFF.

About this clone: The junction shows a germline mismatch at one end, possibly a read error. The chain couples TRBV5-4 to TRBJ1-3; D is ambiguous. The CDR3 sequence is 13 residues long. Germline V CDR1 and CDR2: SGHNT, YYREEE (reference sequence). The CDR3 loop reads CASSLDAGNTIYF. CDR3 DNA sequence: TGTGCCAGCAGTTTGGACGCTGGAAACACCATATATTTT.

V is TRBV6-1 and J is TRBJ2-5; 7 nucleotides line up with TRBD1. Germline lookup yields CDR1 MNHNS and CDR2 SASEGT. The CDR3 consists of 14 residues. J gave up 1 base and V 4 bases, and 3 bases lay outside the gene matches. In DNA, the CDR3 is TGTGCCAGCAGTGCCCGGGACAGCCAAGAGACCCAGTACTTC. Protein product: CASSARDSQETQYF.

The chain uses TRBV5-8 and TRBJ2-7; no definite D call. The CDR3 has 13 residues. Germline V gene data show CDR1 as SGHTS and CDR2 as YDEGEE. With 5 bases removed from V and 1 base from J, the gap between germline ends came to 10 bases. The DNA of the CDR3 is TGTGCCAGCAGAAGAGTTGGGTCCTACGAGCAGTACTTC. It specifies CASRRVGSYEQYF.

The J gene is TRBJ2-1, the V gene TRBV5-4; no clear D gene. CDR1 is SGHNT, CDR2 YYREEE, per germline (reference sequence). The V end lost 0 bases, the J end lost 9 bases, and 13 bases lay between the germline ends. This CDR3 has 14 amino acids. This CDR3 reads CASSLDREMVEQFF. In DNA, the CDR3 is TGTGCCAGCAGCTTGGATAGAGAAATGGTTGAGCAGTTCTTC.

The rearrangement uses TRBV15 and TRBJ2-7; tentative D call: TRBD2 (6 bases). Trimming pared 8 bases from V and 0 bases from J, leaving 14 bases between. Per the germline V gene, CDR1 is LNHNV and CDR2 is YYDKDF (reference sequence). This CDR3 is 14 amino acids long. The CDR3 nucleotides are TGTGCCACCGGGGCGCGGAGGGACTCCTACGAGCAGTACTTC. Its translation is CATGARRDSYEQYF.

The chain couples TRBV28 to TRBJ1-2; D possibly corresponds to TRBD1 (5 bases). V shed 3 bases and J shed 4 bases, with 12 bases lying between them. The germline CDR1 and CDR2 sequences are MDHEN and SYDVKM. CDR3 length equals 14 residues. CDR3 region: CASSFGGKSYGYTF. CDR3 bases: TGTGCCAGCAGTTTTGGGGGAAAAAGCTATGGCTACACCTTC.

The V gene is TRBV11-2, the J gene TRBJ2-2, with D possibly being TRBD1 (5 bases). This CDR3 spans 15 amino acids. Germline assignment: CDR1 SGHAT and CDR2 FQNNGV. Trimming removed 0 bases from V and 5 bases from J, with 10 bases in between. For the CDR3, the DNA is TGTGCCAGCAGCTTAGATCTAGGGGAAACCGGGGAGCTGTTTTTT. As protein: CASSLDLGETGELFF.

The J gene is TRBJ2-3, the V gene TRBV5-1, with 11 nucleotides matching TRBD2. The germline V gene encodes CDR1 SGHRS and CDR2 YFSETQ. V lost 5 bases, J lost 1 base, and 3 bases stayed unmatched. The CDR3 has 15 amino acids. This CDR3 reads CASSLAGGGTDTQYF. CDR3 coding DNA: TGCGCCAGCAGTTTAGCGGGAGGGGGCACAGATACGCAGTATTTT.

The rearrangement uses TRBV5-5 and TRBJ1-3, with unresolved D. Germline lookup yields CDR1 SGHKS and CDR2 YYEKEE (reference sequence). The length of the CDR3 is 17 residues. Deletions cut 2 bases from V and 3 bases from J, with 18 bases between. CDR3 in DNA: TGTGCCAGCAGCTTTAGTATTGCTGGGTTCATTGGAAACACCATATATTTT. Translating it yields CASSFSIAGFIGNTIYF.

CDR3 amino acids: CASSYSIPSSTDTQYF. CDR3 sequence (DNA): TGTGCCAGCAGTTACTCGATACCTTCCAGCACAGATACGCAGTATTTT. V is TRBV6-5 and J is TRBJ2-3, with unresolved D. The CDR3 extends over 16 amino acids. The germline V gene encodes CDR1 MNHEY and CDR2 SVGAGI. V was shortened by 0 bases and J by 0 bases, with 10 bases between the two germline ends.

This CDR3 is CASSANSGQGAKSSYNEQFF. The CDR3 coding sequence is TGTGCCAGCAGTGCCAACTCGGGACAGGGGGCGAAAAGCTCCTACAATGAGCAGTTCTTC. This chain joins TRBV27 and TRBJ2-1; 12 nucleotides align to TRBD1. V lost 5 bases, J lost 0 bases, and 14 bases stayed unmatched. The CDR3 runs to 20 residues. Looked up from germline, CDR1 is MNHEY and CDR2 is SMNVEV (reference sequence).

This chain links TRBV5-1 with TRBJ1-4; D may be TRBD1 (6 bases). The CDR3 extends over 15 amino acids. CDR1 and CDR2 (germline): SGHRS, YFSETQ. The V and J ends lost 4 bases and 0 bases respectively, with 10 bases between them. The CDR3 bases are TGCGCCAGCAGCAAGGACAGAGCAACTAATGAAAAACTGTTTTTT. Encoded protein: CASSKDRATNEKLFF.

This clone was observed once. V usage is TRBV18 and J usage is TRBJ1-1; no clear D gene. This CDR3 spans 16 amino acids. V was clipped by 2 bases and J by 4 bases, with 17 bases between them. Germline lookup yields CDR1 KGHSH and CDR2 LQKENI. CDR3 sequence: CASSPIVAGGATEAFF. The CDR3, as DNA: TGTGCCAGCTCACCAATTGTGGCAGGTGGTGCCACTGAAGCTTTCTTT.

The CDR3 DNA is TGTGCCAGCAGCTTAGGGACAGGGGGCATCGGCTACGAGCAGTACTTC. Amino acid sequence: CASSLGTGGIGYEQYF. This chain uses TRBV7-2 with TRBJ2-7, with 11 bases aligning to TRBD1. The J segment lost 3 bases and the V segment lost 1 base, leaving 5 bases of the junction unmatched. The CDR3 has 16 residues. Per germline, CDR1 SGHTA and CDR2 FQGNSA.

This chain joins TRBV4-3 and TRBJ2-1; D is perhaps TRBD1 (5 bases). The CDR3 runs 15 residues. Germline V gene lookup returns CDR1 LGHNA and CDR2 YSLEER. The V end was cut by 4 bases, the J end by 0 bases, with 10 bases between. The CDR3 sequence is CASSLRQSSYNEQFF. CDR3 nucleotide sequence: TGCGCCAGCAGCCTCCGACAGTCCTCCTACAATGAGCAGTTCTTC.

This clone was counted a few times. This chain uses TRBV25-1 with TRBJ2-7; D possibly matches TRBD1 or TRBD2 (5 bases each). The CDR3 has 12 residues. V was pared by 6 bases and J by 4 bases, with 10 bases between. Germline-derived CDR1 and CDR2 are MGHDK and SYGVNS. The CDR3, as DNA: TGTGCCAGCAGAGGGACCGTGTACGAGCAGTACTTC. This encodes CASRGTVYEQYF.

The chain couples TRBV7-9 to TRBJ2-1; 12 bases are a match to TRBD2. The junction had 4 bases not matched to a gene; V was cut back by 4 bases and J by 3 bases. The CDR3 length is 16 residues. Germline V CDR1 and CDR2: SEHNR, FQNEAQ (reference sequence). The DNA for the CDR3 is TGTGCCAGCAGCTCCGGGACTAGCGGGTTCTACAATGAGCAGTTCTTC. As protein: CASSSGTSGFYNEQFF.

This clone came up once. The rearrangement links TRBV7-9 to TRBJ2-5; D gene ambiguous. Germline V lookup: CDR1 SEHNR, CDR2 FQNEAQ (reference sequence). This CDR3 has 13 amino acids. Trimming took off 4 bases at V and 13 bases at J, with 19 bases between the two ends. The CDR3 loop reads CASSSNSPRVRYF. CDR3 coding DNA: TGTGCCAGCAGCTCAAACTCCCCGCGCGTACGGTACTTC.

This clone was seen only a few times. This chain joins TRBV9 and TRBJ1-2, with a tentative D call TRBD1 (6 bases). This CDR3 is built from 14 residues. V lost 5 bases to trimming and J lost 0 bases, with 11 bases between them. Germline CDR1 SGDLS, CDR2 YYNGEE. CDR3: CASSKQGANYGYTF. In nucleotides, the CDR3 is TGTGCCAGCAGTAAACAGGGAGCTAACTATGGCTACACCTTC. Variable domain in full (rest from reference TRBV9 and TRBJ1-2): DSGVTQTPKHLITATGQRVTLRCSPRSGDLSVYWYQQSLDQGLQFLIQYYNGEERAKGNILERFSAQQFPDLHSELNLSSLELGDSALYFCASSKQGANYGYTFGSGTRLTVV.

To note about this clone: The germline gene is not matched at one end of the junction; a read error may be the cause. This rearrangement joins TRBV27 to TRBJ2-7, with D possibly TRBD1 on 6 matching bases. Germline CDR1 is MNHEY and CDR2 is SMNVEV (reference sequence). The CDR3 is made up of 13 amino acids. The CDR3 region has the DNA TGTGCCAGCCGTTTAGGGGGTAAATACGAGCAGTACTTC. Protein product: CASRLGGKYEQYF.

The chain is built from TRBV6-5 and TRBJ1-5, with 10 bases lining up with TRBD1. CDR1 and CDR2 from the germline V gene are MNHEY and SVGAGI. Trimming removed 8 bases from V and 6 bases from J; junction bases left unmatched: 4. The CDR3 has 13 residues. In DNA form, the CDR3 reads TGTGCCAGCTGGACAGGGGGAACTCAGCCCCAGCATTTT. It encodes CASWTGGTQPQHF.

CDR3 DNA sequence: TGTGCAAGTCGCCAAAGGGACAGGGGATTCAAGCAGTACTTC. Translating gives CASRQRDRGFKQYF. This chain links TRBV12-2 with TRBJ2-7; the tabulated D call, TRBD1, remains unverified against the DNA. TRBV12-2 is classified as a pseudogene. The CDR3 loop spans 14 amino acids.

The chain employs TRBV6-5 and TRBJ2-1, with D possibly being TRBD2 (6 bases). The germline V gene has CDR1 MNHEY and CDR2 SVGAGI. Trimming took 5 bases from V and 3 from J, leaving 14 bases between them. This CDR3 has 15 amino acids. The CDR3 sequence is CASSPSVADYNEQFF. The CDR3 DNA sequence: TGTGCCAGCAGTCCCTCAGTAGCGGACTACAATGAGCAGTTCTTC.

This clone showed up just a few times. The sample contains more than one DNA sequence encoding this CDR3. The V and J genes are TRBV19 and TRBJ2-3, with D uncertain. The V end lost 3 bases, the J end lost 5 bases, and 9 bases lay between the germline ends. Per the germline V gene, CDR1 is LNHDA and CDR2 is SQIVND (reference sequence). This CDR3 spans 13 amino acids. CDR3 loop: CASSIRVGDTQYF. The CDR3 nucleotides read TGTGCCAGTAGTATTAGGGTGGGAGATACGCAGTATTTT.

This chain links TRBV25-1 with TRBJ2-7; 16 bases align to TRBD2. Unmatched junction bases numbered 12, after V lost 4 bases and J lost 6 bases. The length of the CDR3 is 18 residues. Germline CDR1 MGHDK, CDR2 SYGVNS. CDR3 sequence reads: CASSGQFGTSGRAREQYF. For the CDR3, the DNA is TGTGCCAGCAGTGGCCAATTCGGGACTAGCGGGAGGGCACGCGAGCAGTACTTC.

The genes are TRBV19 and TRBJ2-2, with 11 bases fitting TRBD2. Unmatched junction bases numbered 5, after V lost 4 bases and J lost 4 bases. Germline loops: CDR1 LNHDA, CDR2 SQIVND (reference sequence). This CDR3 has 16 residues. This CDR3 reads CASSKLAGVGTGELFF. The CDR3 coding sequence is TGTGCCAGTAGTAAACTAGCGGGAGTGGGCACCGGGGAGCTGTTTTTT.